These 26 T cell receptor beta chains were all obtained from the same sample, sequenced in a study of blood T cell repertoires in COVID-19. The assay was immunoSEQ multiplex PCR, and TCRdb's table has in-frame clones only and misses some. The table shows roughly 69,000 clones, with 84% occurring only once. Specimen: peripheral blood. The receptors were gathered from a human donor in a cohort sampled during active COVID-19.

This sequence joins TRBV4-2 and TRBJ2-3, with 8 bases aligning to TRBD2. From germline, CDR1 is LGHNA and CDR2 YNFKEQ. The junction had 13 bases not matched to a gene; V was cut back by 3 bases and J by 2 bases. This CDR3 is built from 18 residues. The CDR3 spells CASSQASSLAGHTDTQYF. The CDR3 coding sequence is TGTGCCAGCAGCCAGGCTTCTAGCCTAGCGGGCCACACAGATACGCAGTATTTT.

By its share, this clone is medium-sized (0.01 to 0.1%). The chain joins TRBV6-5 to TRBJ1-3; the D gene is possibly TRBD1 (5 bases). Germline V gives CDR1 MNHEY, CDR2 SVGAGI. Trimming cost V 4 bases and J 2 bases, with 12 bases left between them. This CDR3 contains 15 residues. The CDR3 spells CASSSDPGTGNTIYF. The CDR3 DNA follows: TGTGCCAGCAGTTCGGACCCAGGGACTGGAAACACCATATATTTT.

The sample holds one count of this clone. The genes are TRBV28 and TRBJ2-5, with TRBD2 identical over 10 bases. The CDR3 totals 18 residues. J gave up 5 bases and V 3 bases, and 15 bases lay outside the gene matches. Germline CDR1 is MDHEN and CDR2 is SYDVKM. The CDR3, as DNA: TGTGCCAGCAGTTTTACGAGCGGGAGGGCCTTGGGGAGTGAGACCCAGTACTTC. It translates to CASSFTSGRALGSETQYF.

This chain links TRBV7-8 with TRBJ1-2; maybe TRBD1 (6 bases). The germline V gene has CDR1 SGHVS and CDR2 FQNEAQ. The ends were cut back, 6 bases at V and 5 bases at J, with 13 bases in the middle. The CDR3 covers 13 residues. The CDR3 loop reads CASRPRGAYGYTF. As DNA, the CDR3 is TGTGCCAGCAGACCGCGGGGGGCGTATGGCTACACCTTC.

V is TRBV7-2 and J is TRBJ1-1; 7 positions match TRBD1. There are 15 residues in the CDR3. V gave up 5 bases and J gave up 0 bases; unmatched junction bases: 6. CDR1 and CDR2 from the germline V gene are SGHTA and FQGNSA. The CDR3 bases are TGTGCCAGCAGCCAGGGACAGCTCATGAACACTGAAGCTTTCTTT. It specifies CASSQGQLMNTEAFF.

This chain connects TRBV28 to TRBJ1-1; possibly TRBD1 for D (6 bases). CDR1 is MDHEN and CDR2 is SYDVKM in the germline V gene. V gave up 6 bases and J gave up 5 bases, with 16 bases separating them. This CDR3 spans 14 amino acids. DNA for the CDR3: TGTGCCAGCAGCTCTACAGGGTTGCCTACTGAAGCTTTCTTT. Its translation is CASSSTGLPTEAFF.

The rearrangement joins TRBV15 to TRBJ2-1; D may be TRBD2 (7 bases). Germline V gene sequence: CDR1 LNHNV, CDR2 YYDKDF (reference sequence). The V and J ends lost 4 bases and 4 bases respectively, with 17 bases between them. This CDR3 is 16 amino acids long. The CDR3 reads CATSKGNKGGYNEQFF. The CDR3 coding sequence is TGTGCCACCAGCAAAGGGAACAAGGGGGGGTACAATGAGCAGTTCTTC. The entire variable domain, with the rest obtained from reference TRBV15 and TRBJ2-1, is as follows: DAMVIQNPRYQVTQFGKPVTLSCSQTLNHNVMYWYQQKSSQAPKLLFHYYDKDFNNEADTPDNFQSRRPNTSFCFLDIRSPGLGDTAMYLCATSKGNKGGYNEQFFGPGTRLTVL.

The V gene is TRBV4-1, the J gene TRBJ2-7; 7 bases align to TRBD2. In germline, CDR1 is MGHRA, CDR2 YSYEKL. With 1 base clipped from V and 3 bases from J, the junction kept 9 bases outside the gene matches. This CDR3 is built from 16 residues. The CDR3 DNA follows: TGCGCCAGCAGCCAAGGTCGCCTAGCGGATAGCTACGAGCAGTACTTC. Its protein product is CASSQGRLADSYEQYF.

The CDR3 spells CASGTRQETQYF. CDR3 sequence (DNA): TGTGCCAGCGGGACTCGCCAAGAGACCCAGTACTTC. This rearrangement joins TRBV6-5 to TRBJ2-5; TRBD2 is a possible D gene (6 bases). Germline V gives CDR1 MNHEY, CDR2 SVGAGI. Trimming removed 8 bases at V and 1 base at J, with 8 bases between. CDR3 length: 12 amino acids.

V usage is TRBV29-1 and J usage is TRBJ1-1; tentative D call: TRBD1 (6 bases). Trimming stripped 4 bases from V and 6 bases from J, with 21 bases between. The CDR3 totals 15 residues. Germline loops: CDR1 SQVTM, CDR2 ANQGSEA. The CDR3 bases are TGCAGCGTTGGCCTTTCACTCCAGGGGCAAGCTGAAGCTTTCTTT. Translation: CSVGLSLQGQAEAFF.

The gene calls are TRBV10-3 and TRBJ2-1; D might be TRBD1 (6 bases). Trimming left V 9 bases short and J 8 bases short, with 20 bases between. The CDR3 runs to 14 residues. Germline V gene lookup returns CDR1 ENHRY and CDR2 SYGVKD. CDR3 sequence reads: CAIQGRGNSDEQFF. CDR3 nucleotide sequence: TGTGCCATTCAGGGCAGGGGCAATTCCGATGAGCAGTTCTTC.

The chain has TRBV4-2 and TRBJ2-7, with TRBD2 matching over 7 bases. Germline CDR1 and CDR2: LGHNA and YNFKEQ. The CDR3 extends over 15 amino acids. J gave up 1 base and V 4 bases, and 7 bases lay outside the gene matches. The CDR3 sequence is CASSPGSGGSYEQYF. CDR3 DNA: TGTGCCAGCAGCCCGGGCTCGGGGGGATCCTACGAGCAGTACTTC.

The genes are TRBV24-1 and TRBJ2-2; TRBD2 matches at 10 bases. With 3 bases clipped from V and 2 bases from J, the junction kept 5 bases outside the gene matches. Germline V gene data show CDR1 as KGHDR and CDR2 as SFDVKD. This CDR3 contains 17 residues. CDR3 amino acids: CATSDTSGASNTGELFF. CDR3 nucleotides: TGTGCCACCAGTGATACTAGCGGGGCCTCAAACACCGGGGAGCTGTTTTTT.

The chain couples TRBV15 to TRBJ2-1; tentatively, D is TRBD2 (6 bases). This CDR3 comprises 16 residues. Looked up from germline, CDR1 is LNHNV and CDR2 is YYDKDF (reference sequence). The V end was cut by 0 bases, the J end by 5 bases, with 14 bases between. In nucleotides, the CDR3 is TGTGCCACCAGCAGAGAGGGCGGGAAAGGGGACAATGAGCAGTTCTTC. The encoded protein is CATSREGGKGDNEQFF.

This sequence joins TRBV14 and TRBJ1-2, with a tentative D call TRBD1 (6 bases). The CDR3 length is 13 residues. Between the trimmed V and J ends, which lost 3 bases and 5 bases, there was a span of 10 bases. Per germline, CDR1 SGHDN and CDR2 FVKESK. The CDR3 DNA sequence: TGTGCCAGCAGCCAGAACAGGGAGTATGGCTACACCTTC. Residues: CASSQNREYGYTF.

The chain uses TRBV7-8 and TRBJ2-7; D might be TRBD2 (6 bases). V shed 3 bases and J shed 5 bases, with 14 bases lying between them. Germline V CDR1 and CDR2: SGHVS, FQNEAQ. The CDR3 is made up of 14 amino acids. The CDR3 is CASSFPGSAHEQYF. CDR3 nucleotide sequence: TGTGCCAGCAGCTTCCCCGGGAGTGCCCACGAGCAGTACTTC. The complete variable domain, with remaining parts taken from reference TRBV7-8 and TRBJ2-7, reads GAGVSQSPRYKVAKRGQDVALRCDPISGHVSLFWYQQALGQGPEFLTYFQNEAQLDKSGLPSDRFFAERPEGSVSTLKIQRTQQEDSAVYLCASSFPGSAHEQYFGPGTRLTVT.

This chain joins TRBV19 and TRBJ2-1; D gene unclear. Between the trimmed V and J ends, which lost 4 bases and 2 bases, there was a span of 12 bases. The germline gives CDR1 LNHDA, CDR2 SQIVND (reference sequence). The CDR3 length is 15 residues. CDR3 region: CASSKKATAYNEQFF. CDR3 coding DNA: TGTGCCAGTAGTAAGAAGGCCACAGCCTACAATGAGCAGTTCTTC. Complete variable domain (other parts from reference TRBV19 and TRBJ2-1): DGGITQSPKYLFRKEGQNVTLSCEQNLNHDAMYWYRQDPGQGLRLIYYSQIVNDFQKGDIAEGYSVSREKKESFPLTVTSAQKNPTAFYLCASSKKATAYNEQFFGPGTRLTVL.

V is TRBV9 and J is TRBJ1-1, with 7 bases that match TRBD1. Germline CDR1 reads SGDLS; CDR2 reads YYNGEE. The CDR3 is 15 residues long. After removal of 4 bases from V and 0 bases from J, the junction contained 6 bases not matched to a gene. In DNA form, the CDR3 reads TGTGCCAGCAGCCAGGGGGGACACCTGAACACTGAAGCTTTCTTT. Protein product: CASSQGGHLNTEAFF. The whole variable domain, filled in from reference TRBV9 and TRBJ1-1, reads DSGVTQTPKHLITATGQRVTLRCSPRSGDLSVYWYQQSLDQGLQFLIQYYNGEERAKGNILERFSAQQFPDLHSELNLSSLELGDSALYFCASSQGGHLNTEAFFGQGTRLTVV.

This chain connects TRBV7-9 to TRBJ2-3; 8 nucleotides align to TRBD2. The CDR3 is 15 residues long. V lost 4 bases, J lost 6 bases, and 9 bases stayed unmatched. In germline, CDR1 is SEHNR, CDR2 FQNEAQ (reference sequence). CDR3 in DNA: TGTGCCAGCAGCTCCCTCGCGGGGGGCCCGGATACGCAGTATTTT. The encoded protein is CASSSLAGGPDTQYF.

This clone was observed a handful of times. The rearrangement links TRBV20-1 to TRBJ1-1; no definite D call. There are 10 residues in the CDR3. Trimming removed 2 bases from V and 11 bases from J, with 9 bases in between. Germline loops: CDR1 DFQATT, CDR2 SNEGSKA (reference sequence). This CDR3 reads CSARSVFAFF. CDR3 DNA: TGCAGTGCTAGATCCGTCTTTGCTTTCTTT.

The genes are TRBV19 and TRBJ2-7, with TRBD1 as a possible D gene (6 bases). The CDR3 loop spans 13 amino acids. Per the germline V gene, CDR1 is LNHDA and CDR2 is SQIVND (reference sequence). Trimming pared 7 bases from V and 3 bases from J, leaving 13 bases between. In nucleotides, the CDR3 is TGTGCCAGTAAGGGACAAGGACACTACGAGCAGTACTTC. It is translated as CASKGQGHYEQYF. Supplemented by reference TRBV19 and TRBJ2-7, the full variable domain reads DGGITQSPKYLFRKEGQNVTLSCEQNLNHDAMYWYRQDPGQGLRLIYYSQIVNDFQKGDIAEGYSVSREKKESFPLTVTSAQKNPTAFYLCASKGQGHYEQYFGPGTRLTVT.

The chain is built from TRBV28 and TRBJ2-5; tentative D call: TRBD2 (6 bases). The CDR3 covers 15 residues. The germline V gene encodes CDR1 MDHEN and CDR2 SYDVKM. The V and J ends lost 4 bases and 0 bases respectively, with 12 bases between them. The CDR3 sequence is CASSYPASDQETQYF. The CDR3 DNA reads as TGTGCCAGCAGTTACCCCGCTAGCGACCAAGAGACCCAGTACTTC.

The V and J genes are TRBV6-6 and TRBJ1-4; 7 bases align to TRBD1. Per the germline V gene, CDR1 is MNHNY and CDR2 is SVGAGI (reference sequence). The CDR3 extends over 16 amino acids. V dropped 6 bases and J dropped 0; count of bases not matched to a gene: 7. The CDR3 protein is CASSTTGTTTNEKLFF. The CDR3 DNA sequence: TGTGCCAGCAGCACGACAGGGACGACAACTAATGAAAAACTGTTTTTT.

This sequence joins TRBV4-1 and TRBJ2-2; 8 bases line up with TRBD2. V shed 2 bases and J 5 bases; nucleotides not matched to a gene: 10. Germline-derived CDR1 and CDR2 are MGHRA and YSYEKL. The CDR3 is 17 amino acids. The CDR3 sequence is CASSQSPGLAGTGELFF. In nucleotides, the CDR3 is TGCGCCAGCAGCCAATCGCCAGGACTAGCTGGTACCGGGGAGCTGTTTTTT.

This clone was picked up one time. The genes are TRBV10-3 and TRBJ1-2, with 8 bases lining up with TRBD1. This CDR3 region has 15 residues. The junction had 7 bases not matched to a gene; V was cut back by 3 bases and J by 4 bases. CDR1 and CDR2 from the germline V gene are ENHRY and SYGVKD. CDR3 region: CAISETGTGLYGYTF. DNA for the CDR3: TGTGCCATCAGTGAAACCGGGACAGGTCTCTATGGCTACACCTTC.

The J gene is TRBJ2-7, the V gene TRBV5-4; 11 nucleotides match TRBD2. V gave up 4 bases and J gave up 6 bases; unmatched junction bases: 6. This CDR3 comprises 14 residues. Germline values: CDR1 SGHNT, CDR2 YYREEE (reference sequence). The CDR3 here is CASSTSLAGGEQYF. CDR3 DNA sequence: TGTGCCAGCAGCACTTCCCTAGCGGGAGGCGAGCAGTACTTC. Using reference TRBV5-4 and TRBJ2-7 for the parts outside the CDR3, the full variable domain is ETGVTQSPTHLIKTRGQQVTLRCSSQSGHNTVSWYQQALGQGPQFIFQYYREEENGRGNFPPRFSGLQFPNYSSELNVNALELDDSALYLCASSTSLAGGEQYFGPGTRLTVT.